This T cell receptor beta chain was captured by sequencing in a study of blood T cell repertoires in COVID-19. Study at large: Nucleic acid was either cDNA or gDNA, and it came from T cells, B-cell-depleted T cells, or PBMCs.

CDR1 SGHAT and CDR2 FQNNGV come from the germline V gene. Trimming removed 9 bases at V and 2 bases at J, with 18 bases between. The CDR3 is made up of 15 amino acids. In the source study's methods: Counts of nucleated cells, estimated from reference gene primer amplification, were obtained. TCRdb keeps only in-frame clones here, not all; method: immunoSEQ multiplex PCR. V and J calls and clone size come straight from that table; D and trimming were deduced from the DNA. The sample yields roughly 290,000 clones, 85% seen once. The sample was peripheral blood. The V gene is TRBV11-2, the J gene TRBJ2-3; possible D gene TRBD2, 7 bases. This TCR was sampled from a woman aged 45-65 years with active or convalescent COVID-19. Here the CDR3 reads CASLGGTHYTDTQYF. CDR3 nucleotides: TGTGCCAGTCTGGGGGGGACACACTACACAGATACGCAGTATTTT.